The clone carrying this T cell receptor (beta chain) occurred a few times. Germline V gene data show CDR1 as MNHEY and CDR2 as SVGAGI. Trimming shortened V by 4 bases and J by 10 bases, and 14 bases separated the two germline ends. This CDR3 has 14 residues. Researchers prepared the TCRbeta library using unique molecular identifiers, the study reports. TCRdb analysed the PCR reads with MiXCR anew, one entry per CDR3 protein. The data show over 400,000 distinct CDR3 sequences, with roughly 43% seen just once and about 30% held by the top ten. This entry belongs to a study of T-cell reconstitution after alpha-beta-depleted transplantation in children.

The V and J genes are TRBV6-5 and TRBJ1-6, with D perhaps TRBD1 (6 bases). Material: PBMCs, obtained before TCRalphabeta/CD19-depleted stem cell transplant. The TCR comes from a girl aged 2-15 years with aplastic anemia, due to receive a stem cell transplant. The CDR3 DNA follows: TGTGCCAGCAGTTTTAGACAGGATGGATCACCCCTCCACTTT. This sequence encodes CASSFRQDGSPLHF.